The T cell receptor (beta chain) under discussion was sequenced for a study of beta chain features in type 1 diabetes. V dropped 3 bases and J dropped 8; count of bases not matched to a gene: 15. Looked up from germline, CDR1 is SQVTM and CDR2 is ANQGSEA. The CDR3 is made up of 16 amino acids. Findings of the study overall: Patients with Type 1 diabetes showed moderately but significantly shorter TCRB CDR3s in all four CD4+ subsets. Among type 1 diabetes patients, VDJ junctions had fewer insertions and more deletions.

The sequenced template was cDNA made from the entire isolated RNA. Using immunoSEQ multiplex PCR, the repertoire was profiled, and TCRdb retains in-frame clones only, with some absent. The table lists hundreds of thousands of clones, around 15% of them singletons. There are a few counts of this clone. Its antigen remains unidentified. Donors underwent one heparinised blood draw, 100 to 150 mL on average. Isolation of CD4+ naive, central memory, regulatory and stem cell-like memory cells was achieved by sorting via CD45RO/CCR7/CD25/CD127/CD95/CD27. This chain connects TRBV29-1 to TRBJ2-1; 8 bases are shared with TRBD1. The sample consisted of naive CD4+ T cells from blood. This sequence was found in a man aged 18 to 29 with type 1 diabetes. DNA for the CDR3: TGCAGCGTTGATCAGACAGGGGAGACCCTAGGGGATGAGCAGTTCTTC. Residues: CSVDQTGETLGDEQFF.